Listed here is a single T cell receptor (beta chain). Its antigen remains unidentified. The data were taken from a study of CD8+ T cells in alopecia areata. For the study at large: Treatment of the treated patients consisted of oral tofacitinib, 5 to 10 mg twice daily. General study findings and limits: With patients, TCR sharing proved less clear than in mice, a difference possibly related to HLA.

Extracted from the samples, RNA was reverse transcribed into cDNA to serve as the sequencing template. Generated by immunoSEQ multiplex PCR, the TCRdb table keeps only in-frame clones and is missing some. The sample carries 120,000 or so clones, more than 30% recorded once. The CDR3 covers 13 residues. Trimming pared 4 bases from V and 0 bases from J, leaving 7 bases between. In germline, CDR1 is SQVTM, CDR2 ANQGSEA. Collection of lesional scalp punch biopsies and peripheral blood was performed in alopecia areata patients. The researchers isolated CD4+ and CD8+ T cells from PBMCs by sorting. The J gene is TRBJ2-1, the V gene TRBV29-1; D not resolved. This TCR was recovered from a human donor with alopecia areata. Sequenced sample: CD4+ T cells sorted from blood. CDR3 amino acids: CSVGLSSYNEQFF. In DNA, the CDR3 is TGCAGCGTTGGTCTAAGCTCCTACAATGAGCAGTTCTTC.